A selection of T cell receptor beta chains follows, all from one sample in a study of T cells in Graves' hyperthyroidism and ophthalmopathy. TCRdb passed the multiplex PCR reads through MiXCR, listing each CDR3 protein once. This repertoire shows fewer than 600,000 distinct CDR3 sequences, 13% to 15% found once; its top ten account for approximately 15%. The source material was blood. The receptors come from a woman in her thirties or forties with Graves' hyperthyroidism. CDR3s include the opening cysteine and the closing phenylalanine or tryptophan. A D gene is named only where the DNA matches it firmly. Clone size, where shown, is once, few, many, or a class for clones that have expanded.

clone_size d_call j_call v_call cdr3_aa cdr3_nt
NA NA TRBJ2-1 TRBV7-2 CASSVVGGGQFF TGTGCCAGCAGCGTGGTGGGTGGGGGGCAGTTCTTC
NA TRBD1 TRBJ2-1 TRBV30 CAWSAGTALNNEQFF TGTGCCTGGAGCGCAGGGACAGCTTTAAACAATGAGCAGTTCTTC
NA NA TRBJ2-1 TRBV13 CASSRDQTYNEQLF TGTGCCAGCTCCCGGGACCAGACCTACAATGAGCAGCTCTTC
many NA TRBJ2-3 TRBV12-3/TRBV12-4 CASSQPAQGRITQYF TGTGCCAGCAGCCAACCCGCACAGGGCCGGATTACGCAGTATTTT
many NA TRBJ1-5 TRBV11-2 CASSLGGGQPQHF TGTGCCAGCAGCTTAGGGGGTGGGCAGCCCCAGCATTTT
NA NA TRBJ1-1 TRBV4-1 CASSQDPTRNTEAFF TGCGCCAGCAGCCAAGATCCTACCAGGAACACTGAAGCTTTCTTT
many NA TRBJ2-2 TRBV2 CASWGRLNTGELFF TGTGCCAGCTGGGGCAGACTGAACACCGGGGAGCTGTTTTTT
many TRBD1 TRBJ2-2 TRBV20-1 CSARLGQGGTGELFF TGCAGTGCTAGACTGGGACAGGGTGGCACCGGGGAGCTGTTTTTT
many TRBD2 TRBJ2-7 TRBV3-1 CASSQNTQRERYEQYF TGTGCCAGCAGCCAAAATACCCAGCGGGAGAGGTACGAGCAGTACTTC
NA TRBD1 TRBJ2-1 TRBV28 CASSPKGALGNEQFF TGTGCCAGCAGTCCAAAGGGGGCTTTAGGGAATGAGCAGTTCTTC
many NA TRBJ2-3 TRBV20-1 CSVTGSPPDTQYF TGCAGTGTGACGGGTAGCCCCCCCGATACGCAGTATTTT
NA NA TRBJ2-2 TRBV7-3 CASSPLHQGQAGELFF TGTGCCAGCAGCCCCCTCCATCAGGGCCAGGCCGGGGAGCTGTTTTTT
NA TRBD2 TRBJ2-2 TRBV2 CASRLLAGANTGELFF TGTGCCAGCAGGTTGCTAGCGGGAGCGAACACCGGGGAGCTGTTTTTT
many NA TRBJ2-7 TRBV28 CASSYRVHPSYEQYF TGTGCCAGCAGCTACAGGGTTCACCCCTCCTACGAGCAGTACTTC
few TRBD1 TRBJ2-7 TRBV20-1 CSARDMGQGATEQYF TGCAGTGCTAGAGATATGGGACAGGGGGCGACCGAGCAGTACTTC
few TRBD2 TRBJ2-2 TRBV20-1 CSAYTGLAGEPGELFF TGCAGTGCCTATACCGGACTAGCGGGAGAGCCCGGGGAGCTGTTTTTT
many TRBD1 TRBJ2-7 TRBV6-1 CASTDRAGEQYF TGTGCCAGCACCGACAGGGCTGGCGAGCAGTACTTC
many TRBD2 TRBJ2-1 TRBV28 CASSSRTSGHLNEQFF TGTGCCAGCAGTTCCCGGACTAGCGGACATTTGAATGAGCAGTTCTTC
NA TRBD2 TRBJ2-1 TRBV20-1 CSARDLPHNPSGRDEQFF TGCAGTGCTAGAGACCTCCCTCATAACCCTAGCGGGAGGGATGAGCAGTTCTTC
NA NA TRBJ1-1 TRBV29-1 CSVVRGGTEAFF TGCAGCGTTGTCAGGGGTGGAACTGAAGCTTTCTTT
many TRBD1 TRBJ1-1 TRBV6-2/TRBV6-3 CAVRTGGNTEAFF TGTGCCGTTCGAACAGGGGGTAACACTGAAGCTTTCTTT
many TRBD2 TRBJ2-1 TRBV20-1 CSARLLAGGQYNEQFF TGCAGTGCTAGACTACTAGCGGGAGGGCAGTACAATGAGCAGTTCTTC
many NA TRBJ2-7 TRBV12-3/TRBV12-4 CASSLGGPAYEQYF TGTGCCAGCAGTTTAGGGGGGCCCGCCTACGAGCAGTACTTC
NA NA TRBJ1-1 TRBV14 CASSHPGYTEAFF TGTGCCAGCAGCCACCCGGGGTACACTGAAGCTTTCTTT
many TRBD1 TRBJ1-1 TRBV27 CASSISTGGYTEAFF TGTGCCAGCAGTATATCGACAGGGGGCTACACTGAAGCTTTCTTT
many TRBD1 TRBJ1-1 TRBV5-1 CASSSDRDGTEAFF TGCGCCAGCAGCTCGGACAGGGATGGCACTGAAGCTTTCTTT
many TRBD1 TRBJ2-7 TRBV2 CASGTGGEQYF TGTGCCAGCGGGACAGGGGGCGAGCAGTACTTC
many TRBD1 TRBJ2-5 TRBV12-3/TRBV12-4 CASSFLGQGKETQYF TGTGCCAGCAGTTTTCTCGGACAGGGGAAGGAGACCCAGTACTTC
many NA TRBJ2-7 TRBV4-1 CASSTPTGSGEQYF TGCGCCAGCAGCACGCCGACGGGATCCGGGGAGCAGTACTTC
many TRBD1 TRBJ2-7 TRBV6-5 CASSYGQGSYEQYF TGTGCCAGCAGCTATGGACAGGGCTCCTACGAGCAGTACTTC
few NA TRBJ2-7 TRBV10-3 CAISGQGNYEQYF TGTGCCATCAGTGGCCAGGGAAACTACGAGCAGTACTTC
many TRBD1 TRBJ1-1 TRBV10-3 CAIKGTGPTEAFF TGTGCCATCAAGGGGACAGGGCCCACTGAAGCTTTCTTT
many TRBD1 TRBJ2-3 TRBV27 CASSHVRTGTDTQYF TGTGCCAGCAGTCATGTTCGGACAGGGACAGATACGCAGTATTTT
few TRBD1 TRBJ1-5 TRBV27 CATKTLGGGNQPQHF TGTGCCACCAAGACTCTAGGGGGCGGCAATCAGCCCCAGCATTTT
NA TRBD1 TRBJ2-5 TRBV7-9 CASCRGRETQYF TGTGCCTCCTGTAGGGGGCGAGAGACCCAGTACTTC
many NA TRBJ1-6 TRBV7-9 CASSLAGNSPLHF TGTGCCAGCAGCTTAGCGGGAAATTCACCCCTCCACTTT
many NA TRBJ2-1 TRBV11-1 CASSPRQGMGNEQFF TGTGCCAGCAGCCCGAGACAAGGGATGGGGAATGAGCAGTTCTTC
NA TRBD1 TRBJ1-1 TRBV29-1 CSVEGQGRTEAFF TGCAGCGTTGAGGGACAGGGGAGAACTGAAGCTTTCTTT
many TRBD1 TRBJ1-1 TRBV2 CASRPSRTGLGAFF TGTGCCAGCAGACCCTCTCGGACAGGGTTAGGAGCTTTCTTT
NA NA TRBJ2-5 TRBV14 CASSQGGTMRETQYF TGTGCCAGCAGCCAAGGTGGGACCATGCGAGAGACCCAGTACTTC
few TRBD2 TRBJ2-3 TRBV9 CASSALAGGSTDTQYF TGTGCCAGCAGCGCCCTAGCGGGAGGGAGCACAGATACGCAGTATTTT
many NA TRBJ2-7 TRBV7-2 CASSHGGIYEQYF TGTGCCAGCAGCCACGGTGGGATCTACGAGCAGTACTTC
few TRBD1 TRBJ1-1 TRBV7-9 CASSLDRGLGTEAFF TGTGCCAGCAGCCTGGACAGGGGGCTAGGCACTGAAGCTTTCTTT
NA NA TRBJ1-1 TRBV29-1 CSVEDWGTVWVGRNTEAFF TGCAGCGTTGAAGATTGGGGTACGGTATGGGTCGGGAGGAACACTGAAGCTTTCTTT
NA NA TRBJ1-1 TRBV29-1 CSVLLGGTEAFF TGCAGCGTTCTCCTAGGTGGGACTGAAGCTTTCTTT
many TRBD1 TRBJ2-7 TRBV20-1 CSARDLDRGYEQYF TGCAGTGCTAGAGATTTGGACAGGGGATACGAGCAGTACTTC
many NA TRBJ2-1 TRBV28 CASPPSSGFSSEQFF TGTGCCAGTCCCCCGAGCAGCGGGTTTTCTAGTGAGCAGTTCTTC
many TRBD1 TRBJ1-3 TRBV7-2 CASSYAGTGAGNTIYF TGTGCCAGCAGCTATGCCGGGACAGGGGCCGGAAACACCATATATTTT
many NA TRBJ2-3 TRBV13 CASSLGGASSTDTQYF TGTGCCAGCAGCTTAGGCGGAGCGTCTAGCACGGATACGCAGTATTTT
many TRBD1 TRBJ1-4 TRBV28 CASSLLTGATNEKLFF TGTGCCAGCAGTTTACTGACAGGGGCAACTAATGAAAAACTGTTTTTT
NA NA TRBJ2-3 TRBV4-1 CASSQDYGVVSDTQYF TGCGCCAGCAGCCAAGACTATGGTGTAGTTTCAGATACGCAGTATTTT
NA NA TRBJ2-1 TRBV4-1 CASSQVLGTTTHNEQFF TGCGCCAGCAGCCAAGTTTTGGGGACCACGACCCACAATGAGCAGTTCTTC
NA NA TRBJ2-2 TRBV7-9 CAPGTPGELFF TGTGCCCCCGGGACCCCCGGGGAGCTGTTTTTT
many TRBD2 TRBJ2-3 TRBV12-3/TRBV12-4 CASRHMLAGGYLTDTQYF TGTGCCAGCAGACACATGTTAGCGGGAGGATATCTCACAGATACGCAGTATTTT